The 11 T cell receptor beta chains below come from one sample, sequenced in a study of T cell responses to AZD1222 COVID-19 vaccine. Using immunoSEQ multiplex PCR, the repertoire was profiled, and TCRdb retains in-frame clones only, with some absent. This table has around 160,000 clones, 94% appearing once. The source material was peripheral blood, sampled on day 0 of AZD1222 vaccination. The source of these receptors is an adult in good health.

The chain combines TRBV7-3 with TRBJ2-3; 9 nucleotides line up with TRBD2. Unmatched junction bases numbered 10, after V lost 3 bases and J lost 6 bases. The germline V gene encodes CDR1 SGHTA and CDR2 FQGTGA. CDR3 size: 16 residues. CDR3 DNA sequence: TGTGCCAGCAGCTTGGGGCCTAGCGGGGTGGCGGATACGCAGTATTTT. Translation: CASSLGPSGVADTQYF. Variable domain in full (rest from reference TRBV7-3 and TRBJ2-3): GAGVSQTPSNKVTEKGKYVELRCDPISGHTALYWYRQSLGQGPEFLIYFQGTGAADDSGLPNDRFFAVRPEGSVSTLKIQRTERGDSAVYLCASSLGPSGVADTQYFGPGTRLTVL.

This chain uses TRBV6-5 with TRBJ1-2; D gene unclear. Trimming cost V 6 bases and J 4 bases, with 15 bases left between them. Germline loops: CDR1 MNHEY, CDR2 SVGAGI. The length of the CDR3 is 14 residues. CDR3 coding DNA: TGTGCCAGCAGCGGGGATCGTTGGTTCTATGGCTACACCTTC. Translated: CASSGDRWFYGYTF.

The CDR3 nucleotides are TGCGCCAGCAGCTTGGGAGGGGGGCAGTATTTT. Residues: CASSLGGGQYF. The chain recombines TRBV5-1 with TRBJ2-3; D may be TRBD1 (6 bases). CDR1 is SGHRS, CDR2 YFSETQ, per germline. V lost 0 bases, J lost 11 bases, and 7 bases lay in between. This CDR3 region has 11 residues.

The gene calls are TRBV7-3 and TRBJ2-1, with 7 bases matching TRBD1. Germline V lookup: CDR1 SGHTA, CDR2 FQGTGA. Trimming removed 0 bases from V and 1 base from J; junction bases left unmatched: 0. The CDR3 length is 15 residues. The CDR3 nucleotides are TGTGCCAGCAGCTTAACGGGACAGTCCTACAATGAGCAGTTCTTC. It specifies CASSLTGQSYNEQFF.

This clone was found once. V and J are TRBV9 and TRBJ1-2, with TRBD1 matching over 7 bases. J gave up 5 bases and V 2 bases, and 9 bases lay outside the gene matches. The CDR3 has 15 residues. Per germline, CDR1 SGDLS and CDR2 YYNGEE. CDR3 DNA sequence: TGTGCCAGCAGCGTCTACCGGGACAGTCCTTATGGCTACACCTTC. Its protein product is CASSVYRDSPYGYTF. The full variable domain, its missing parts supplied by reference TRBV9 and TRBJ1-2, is DSGVTQTPKHLITATGQRVTLRCSPRSGDLSVYWYQQSLDQGLQFLIQYYNGEERAKGNILERFSAQQFPDLHSELNLSSLELGDSALYFCASSVYRDSPYGYTFGSGTRLTVV.

CDR3 sequence: CASSDSLGQPQHF. The CDR3 DNA reads as TGTGCCAGTAGTGACAGCCTGGGGCAGCCCCAGCATTTT. The gene calls are TRBV19 and TRBJ1-5; tentatively, D is TRBD1 (5 bases). V shed 5 bases and J shed 7 bases, with 12 bases lying between them. The CDR3 loop spans 13 amino acids. Per the germline V gene, CDR1 is LNHDA and CDR2 is SQIVND (reference sequence).

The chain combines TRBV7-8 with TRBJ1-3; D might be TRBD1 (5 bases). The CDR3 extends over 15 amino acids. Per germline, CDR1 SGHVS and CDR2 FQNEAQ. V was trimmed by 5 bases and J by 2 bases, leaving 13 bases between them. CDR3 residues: CASSHPGLTGNTIYF. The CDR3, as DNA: TGTGCCAGCAGCCATCCGGGACTTACTGGAAACACCATATATTTT. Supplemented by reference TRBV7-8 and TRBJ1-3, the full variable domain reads GAGVSQSPRYKVAKRGQDVALRCDPISGHVSLFWYQQALGQGPEFLTYFQNEAQLDKSGLPSDRFFAERPEGSVSTLKIQRTQQEDSAVYLCASSHPGLTGNTIYFGEGSWLTVV.

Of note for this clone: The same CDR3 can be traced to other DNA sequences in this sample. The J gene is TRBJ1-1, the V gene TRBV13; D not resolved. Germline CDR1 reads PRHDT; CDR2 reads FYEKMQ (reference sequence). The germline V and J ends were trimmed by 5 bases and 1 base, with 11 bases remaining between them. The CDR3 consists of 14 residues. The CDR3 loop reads CASSAPPRNTEAFF. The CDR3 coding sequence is TGTGCCAGCAGCGCCCCTCCGAGGAACACTGAAGCTTTCTTT.

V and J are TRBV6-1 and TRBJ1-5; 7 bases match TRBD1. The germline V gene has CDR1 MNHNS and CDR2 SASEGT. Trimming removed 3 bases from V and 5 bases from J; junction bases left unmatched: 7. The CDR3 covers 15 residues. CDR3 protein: CASSEWSRGDQPQHF. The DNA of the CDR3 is TGTGCCAGCAGTGAGTGGAGCAGGGGGGATCAGCCCCAGCATTTT.

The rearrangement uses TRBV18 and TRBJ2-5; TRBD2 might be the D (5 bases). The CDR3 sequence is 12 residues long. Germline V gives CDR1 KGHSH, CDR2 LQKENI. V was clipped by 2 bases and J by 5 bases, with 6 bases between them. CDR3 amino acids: CASSPSGETQYF. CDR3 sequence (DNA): TGTGCCAGCTCACCATCGGGGGAGACCCAGTACTTC.

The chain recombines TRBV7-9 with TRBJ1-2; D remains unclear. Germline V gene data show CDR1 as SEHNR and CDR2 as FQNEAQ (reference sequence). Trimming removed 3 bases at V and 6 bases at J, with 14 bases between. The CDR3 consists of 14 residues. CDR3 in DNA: TGTGCCAGCAGCTTTGTCTCATTTCGGGATGGCTACACCTTC. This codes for CASSFVSFRDGYTF.